The sequence of this TCR beta chain was determined in a study of beta chain features in type 1 diabetes. Study context: The samples had around 98 million sorted cells examined in all.

The CDR3 covers 12 residues. Germline V lookup: CDR1 SGHAT, CDR2 FQNNGV. The ends were cut back, 2 bases at V and 9 bases at J, with 8 bases in the middle. Isolated RNA was reverse transcribed in full, so expressed TCRB transcripts were sequenced. Measured with immunoSEQ multiplex PCR; TCRdb has only the in-frame clones, and not every one. The repertoire includes a few hundred thousand clones, approximately 12% of them detected once, and roughly 0.015% sits in the top ten. As concerns this clone: Its antigen remains unidentified.

Whole-study results and caveats: The similarity of naive, central memory and Treg TCRB repertoires appeared greater among patients than among healthy donors. Whether TCRB rearrangement is influenced by HLA type was left unresolved in this analysis. Moderately but significantly shorter TCRB CDR3s were found in Type 1 diabetes patients in all four CD4+ subsets.

CD4+ naive, central memory, regulatory and stem cell-like memory subsets were isolated by sorting on CD45RO/CCR7/CD25/CD127/CD95/CD27. This clonotype was sampled from a woman under 30 with type 1 diabetes. V gene TRBV11-2 combines with J gene TRBJ2-1, with D possibly TRBD2 on 5 matching bases. Sequenced material: naive CD4+ T cells from blood. The CDR3: CASSLIRGEQFF. DNA of the CDR3: TGTGCCAGCAGCTTAATACGGGGTGAGCAGTTCTTC.